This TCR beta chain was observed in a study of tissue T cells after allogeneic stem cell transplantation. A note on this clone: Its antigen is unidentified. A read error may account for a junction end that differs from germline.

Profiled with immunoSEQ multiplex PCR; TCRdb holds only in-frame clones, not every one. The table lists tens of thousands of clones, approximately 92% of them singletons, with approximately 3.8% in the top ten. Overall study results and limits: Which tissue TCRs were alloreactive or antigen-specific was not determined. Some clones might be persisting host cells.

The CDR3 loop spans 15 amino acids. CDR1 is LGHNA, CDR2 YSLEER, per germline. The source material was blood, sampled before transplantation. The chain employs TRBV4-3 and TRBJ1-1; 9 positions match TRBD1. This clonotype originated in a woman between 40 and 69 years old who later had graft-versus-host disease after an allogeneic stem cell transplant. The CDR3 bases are TGCGCCAGCAGCCAAGGTGGACAGGGGAACGCTGAAGCTTTCTTT. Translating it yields CASSQGGQGNAEAFF.